This T cell receptor (beta chain) emerged from a study of blood T cell repertoires in COVID-19. Profiled with immunoSEQ multiplex PCR; TCRdb holds only in-frame clones, not every one. The sample yields around 340,000 clones, 80% to 90% seen once. The germline gives CDR1 SEHNR, CDR2 FQNEAQ (reference sequence). V was pared by 7 bases and J by 4 bases, with 14 bases between. The CDR3 runs to 15 residues. This chain connects TRBV7-9 to TRBJ2-6; D perhaps matches TRBD1 (5 bases). The sequenced material came from PBMCs or T cells enriched from blood (not recorded which). The clonotype originates from a woman between 40 and 50 years old with acute COVID-19. Here the CDR3 DNA reads TGTGCCAGCAATCAGGGCTCTTCCGGGGCCAACGTCCTGACTTTC. Translated, it gives CASNQGSSGANVLTF. The entire variable domain, with the rest obtained from reference TRBV7-9 and TRBJ2-6, is as follows: DTGVSQNPRHKITKRGQNVTFRCDPISEHNRLYWYRQTLGQGPEFLTYFQNEAQLEKSRLLSDRFSAERPKGSFSTLEIQRTEQGDSAMYLCASNQGSSGANVLTFGAGSRLTVL.